The text below deals with one T cell receptor (beta chain). The antigen it recognizes is unknown. The input lacks base qualities; no much larger clone sits a single base away. Donors were healthy HIV-negative adults with no recently reported acute infections or vaccinations. Every donor was a Caucasian adult residing in Nashville, Tennessee, USA. CD4+ T cells were enriched by magnetic negative selection; naive cells were then positively selected on CD45RA, and the negative fraction formed the memory subset. Blood was collected by leukapheresis, and PBMCs were isolated by Ficoll-Histopaque density gradient centrifugation and then cryopreserved in liquid nitrogen vapor phase. Analytical flow cytometry was used to check the purity and quantity of each magnetically sorted T cell population. Genomic DNA was isolated from each sorted fraction and quantified by UV absorbance on a Nanodrop 2000c. This record comes from a study of shared clonotypes between healthy human individuals (dated by TCRdb to 2019 to 2021). For the study in its entirety: A few men and two women, aged 18 to 49 years, made up the cohort. Leukapheresis yielded between about 0.85 and 9 billion PBMCs per donor. The study deeply sequenced blood TCR repertoires of roughly five healthy adults to estimate repertoire size and the extent of clonotype sharing between individuals. Per donor, three plates each were used for CD4 naive and CD4 memory, two for CD8 naive, and one for CD8 memory. Libraries were prepared and TCR repertoires were sequenced by different laboratories using diverse techniques, in order to increase sequencing depth and limit assay-specific biases.

Via the germline V gene, CDR1 is KGHSH and CDR2 LQKENI. Taken from cysteine to phenylalanine, the CDR3 has 14 residues. CDR3 DNA is the only sequence kept; it has 42 bases, read in frame from the first base. V is reduced by 5 bases and J by 1 base, leaving a spacing of 11 bases between them. The research as a whole found: Even with the large sequencing depth, rarefaction of the sorted-subset datasets indicated that sequencing was incomplete. Clonotypes shared by all four sorted-subset donors showed higher generation probabilities than non-shared clonotypes. Sampling was limited to blood, and TCR repertoires in tissue likely differ from TCR repertoires in blood. Because the study included a small number of donors, the genetic and exposure-history diversity represented was limited. Larger estimated clonotype richness was generally found for naive subsets than for memory subsets. Pairwise subsampling indicated that sequencing depth was expected to affect the degree of clonotype sharing among donors. Across four donors, around 5% of naive CD4, 3.5% of naive CD8, under 2.5% of memory CD4, and around 0.4% of memory CD8 clonotypes were shared.

Using the deep immunoSEQ assay, TCR CDR3 regions were amplified from genomic DNA by multiplex PCR. Genomic DNA extracted from each cell subset was distributed evenly over all wells of several immunoSEQ 96-well plates, and each plate served as one replicate. For sorted subsets, around 200 ng genomic DNA, equal to some 28,000 T cell genomes, was loaded into each replicate PCR. Purified libraries were measured with a Qubit 3.0 fluorometer, size-checked on a Bioanalyzer 2100, and measured again with the KAPA Library Quantification kit. Every immunoSEQ 96-well plate was sequenced on a separate single-read 150-cycle Illumina NextSeq 550 flow cell. In the authors' own workflow: Because only junctional sequences without quality scores were contained in the immunoSEQ output, filtering matching that applied to full-length reads could not be performed. To assign V/J genes and CDR3, sequences were annotated against IMGT germline references using PyIR, a Python wrapper for IgBLAST v1.9. Reads were removed for weak V/J assignments (E-value above 1e-6), missing CDR3, stop codons, out-of-frame junctions, or ambiguous translated residues. V3J clonotypes were defined as sequences sharing an identical inferred V gene, J gene, and CDR3 amino acid sequence. Percentage overlap between repertoires was calculated by dividing the number of shared unique clonotypes by the size of the smaller repertoire. Repertoire richness was assessed with RTK rarefaction, the Chao1 estimator, and Recon v2.1 estimates of unobserved clonotypes. Generation probabilities for all TCRbeta clonotypes obtained by the gDNA method from a few donors were computed using OLGA. TCRdb limited this immuneACCESS table to in-frame rearrangements with V and J called. A share of clones is missing; checked studies link under half to unresolved V genes, and the rest is unexplained. The V and J calls and clone size come from that table; D and trimming were worked out from the DNA. Across this sample there are about 2.4 million clones, with roughly nine tenths seen only once. In total, the top ten clones hold under 0.15% of the sample.

This receptor was obtained from a man aged 18 to 29 in good health. Input material: naive CD4+ T cells sorted from blood. The cell subset or site label on this specimen signifies: CD45RA+ positively selected. The V gene is TRBV18 and the J gene is TRBJ1-1; the D gene lacks a confident call. Read as DNA, the sequence is TGTGCCAGCTCAGACAACTCAGGGAACACTGAAGCTTTCTTT. The encoded protein is CASSDNSGNTEAFF.